Given below is one TCR beta chain in context. The source of the sample is a study of cytomegalovirus exposure and HLA in healthy donors. This CDR3 is built from 14 residues. Healthy bone marrow donors made up the donors. PCR amplification relied on 60 Vbeta primers (plus 13 Jbeta primers). Some clones are missing from TCRdb's copy, which holds only in-frame ones; the method was immunoSEQ multiplex PCR. The sample holds approximately 70,000 clones, about 78% seen once. This chain connects TRBV21-1 to TRBJ2-1; the DNA was not compared with TRBD1, the D call given in the table. TRBV21-1 represents a pseudogene. The receptor was derived from a woman in her forties in good health and CMV-seropositive. Material for sequencing was PBMCs. This CDR3 reads CASRTDRAKDEQFF. The CDR3 DNA sequence: TGTGCCAGCAGGACAGACAGGGCGAAGGATGAGCAGTTCTTC.